This record looks at one T cell receptor beta chain sequence and its context. Its antigen is still unknown. The protocol was immunoSEQ multiplex PCR, while the TCRdb copy is restricted to in-frame clones and leaves out a portion. This table has about 180,000 clones, 90% to 95% appearing once. The data originate from a study of T cell responses to AZD1222 COVID-19 vaccine. The study, taken as a whole, reports: The study found Spike-specific TCR breadth and depth rose after two AZD1222 doses. Among the donors, most were white British and more were female, and clonal diversity was possibly underestimated. Just a handful of AZD1222 recipients tested seropositive at baseline. Per reports, nearly half of all spike-specific TCRs target regions that are unmutated in variants.

The germline V gene has CDR1 MGHRA and CDR2 YSYEKL. The CDR3 extends over 12 amino acids. V was pared by 7 bases and J by 0 bases, with 6 bases between. The receptor's source is an adult who received the AZD1222 COVID-19 vaccine. The V gene is TRBV4-1, the J gene TRBJ1-1; no definite D call. The material was peripheral blood, obtained 28 days after the second AZD1222 dose. In nucleotides, the CDR3 is TGCGCCAGCAAGGAGATGAACACTGAAGCTTTCTTT. Amino acid sequence: CASKEMNTEAFF.